These 25 T cell receptor beta chains originate from one sample sequenced in a study of cytomegalovirus exposure and HLA in healthy donors. Use of 60 Vbeta and 13 Jbeta primers characterized the PCR. Measured with immunoSEQ multiplex PCR; TCRdb has only the in-frame clones, and not every one. The data show roughly 45,000 clones, with around 64% seen just once and roughly 8.9% held by the top ten. Sequenced material: PBMCs. These receptors came from a human donor in good health.

This clone was picked up a small number of times. The V gene is TRBV7-3, the J gene TRBJ2-1; TRBD2 matches at 11 bases. Germline V gene lookup returns CDR1 SGHTA and CDR2 FQGTGA. Germline trimming cut 4 bases from V and 7 bases from J; bases unmatched to any gene: 6. The CDR3 contains 15 residues. The CDR3 bases are TGTGCCAGCAGCTCGGTAGCGGGGGGGATAAATGAGCAGTTCTTC. This gives the protein CASSSVAGGINEQFF.

This chain joins TRBV29-1 and TRBJ1-1; a weak D match, TRBD1 (6 bases). V was cut by 4 bases and J by 5 bases, with 8 bases left in between. Per germline, CDR1 SQVTM and CDR2 ANQGSEA. CDR3 length equals 11 residues. The CDR3 spells CSVATGTEAFF. The CDR3 DNA is TGCAGCGTTGCAACAGGGACTGAAGCTTTCTTT.

This clone was seen a single time. The chain employs TRBV6-5 and TRBJ2-5, with 7 nucleotides matching TRBD2. Germline CDR1 MNHEY, CDR2 SVGAGI. The V segment lost 8 bases and the J segment 5 bases; nucleotides outside the gene matches: 8. The CDR3 loop spans 13 amino acids. Here the CDR3 reads CASAERGVETQYF. The CDR3 DNA reads as TGTGCCAGCGCTGAACGGGGGGTGGAGACCCAGTACTTC.

The chain recombines TRBV15 with TRBJ1-6; D may be TRBD1 (6 bases). The CDR3 loop spans 17 amino acids. V was clipped by 1 base and J by 7 bases, with 17 bases between them. Germline values: CDR1 LNHNV, CDR2 YYDKDF (reference sequence). The CDR3 reads CATSRGKQRTANSPLHF. CDR3 nucleotide sequence: TGTGCCACCAGCAGAGGAAAACAGAGGACAGCCAATTCACCCCTCCACTTT.

V usage is TRBV10-1 and J usage is TRBJ2-1; D is perhaps TRBD1 (6 bases). The length of the CDR3 is 16 residues. Germline lookup yields CDR1 WNHNN and CDR2 SYGVQD (reference sequence). V lost 0 bases and J lost 4, with 13 bases in between. The CDR3 protein is CASSESRGQLYNEQFF. DNA of the CDR3: TGCGCCAGCAGTGAGTCAAGAGGACAGCTTTACAATGAGCAGTTCTTC.

The chain carries TRBV2 and TRBJ2-2; D unresolved. This CDR3 is built from 12 residues. Germline CDR1 is SNHLY and CDR2 is FYNNEI. The germline V and J ends were trimmed by 7 bases and 6 bases, with 9 bases remaining between them. This CDR3 reads CASKEPPGELFF. CDR3 coding DNA: TGTGCCAGCAAAGAGCCACCCGGGGAGCTGTTTTTT.

The chain links TRBV6-5 to TRBJ1-1; weak D call: TRBD1 (5 bases). V was cut by 2 bases and J by 4 bases, with 8 bases left in between. Germline CDR1 MNHEY, CDR2 SVGAGI. The length of the CDR3 is 13 residues. In DNA form, the CDR3 reads TGTGCCAGCAGTTACGGGGGGAGCACTGAAGCTTTCTTT. Translating it yields CASSYGGSTEAFF.

A single count supports this clone. The rearrangement links TRBV2 to TRBJ1-6; TRBD1 agrees at 7 bases. The ends lost 4 bases at V and 5 bases at J; junction bases unmatched: 2. The germline V gene has CDR1 SNHLY and CDR2 FYNNEI. The CDR3 covers 14 residues. The CDR3 here is CASSGDSNNSPLHF. Written as DNA, the CDR3 is TGTGCCAGCAGTGGGGACAGTAATAATTCACCCCTCCACTTT.

The chain couples TRBV12-5 to TRBJ1-6; TRBD1 matches 11 bases. The V segment lost 5 bases and the J segment 10 bases; nucleotides outside the gene matches: 13. Germline values: CDR1 LGHNT, CDR2 FRNRAP. There are 17 residues in the CDR3. CDR3 sequence (DNA): TGTGCTAGTGGTCTTGCCTCCGGGACAGGGGGTCGGTCACCCCTCCACTTT. Protein: CASGLASGTGGRSPLHF.

As concerns this clone: An end of the junction does not agree with germline; a read error may underlie this. The V gene is TRBV5-1, the J gene TRBJ2-5; 8 bases fit TRBD2. Germline V gene data show CDR1 as SGHRS and CDR2 as YFSETQ. CDR3 length: 12 amino acids. CDR3 DNA sequence: TGCGCCAGCAGCCCCGGGGGGGACATTAAGGACTTC. This sequence encodes CASSPGGDIKDF.

This sequence joins TRBV18 and TRBJ2-7; 8 bases agree with TRBD1. Looked up from germline, CDR1 is KGHSH and CDR2 is LQKENI. CDR3 length: 14 residues. With 4 bases clipped from V and 4 bases from J, the junction kept 6 bases outside the gene matches. DNA of the CDR3: TGTGCCAGCTCACGGGGGACAGGAGATTACGAGCAGTACTTC. The encoded protein is CASSRGTGDYEQYF.

The gene calls are TRBV2 and TRBJ1-5; 9 bases agree with TRBD1. Germline trimming cut 6 bases from V and 5 bases from J; bases unmatched to any gene: 11. This CDR3 contains 16 residues. CDR1 is SNHLY and CDR2 is FYNNEI in the germline V gene. Here the CDR3 reads CASRPTGTGKDQPQHF. The CDR3 DNA reads as TGTGCCAGCAGACCTACCGGGACAGGGAAAGATCAGCCCCAGCATTTT. The entire variable domain, with the rest obtained from reference TRBV2 and TRBJ1-5, is as follows: EPEVTQTPSHQVTQMGQEVILRCVPISNHLYFYWYRQILGQKVEFLVSFYNNEISEKSEIFDDQFSVERPDGSNFTLKIRSTKLEDSAMYFCASRPTGTGKDQPQHFGDGTRLSIL.

The genes are TRBV2 and TRBJ2-3; D ambiguous. The CDR3 extends over 13 amino acids. Trimming took off 8 bases at V and 5 bases at J, with 14 bases between the two ends. Germline loops: CDR1 SNHLY, CDR2 FYNNEI. The CDR3 loop is CASRIRRVDTQYF. In DNA form, the CDR3 reads TGTGCCAGCCGTATTCGACGGGTAGATACGCAGTATTTT.

The chain recombines TRBV7-6 with TRBJ1-6; D is possibly TRBD1 (6 bases). The length of the CDR3 is 16 residues. Trimming stripped 1 base from V and 10 bases from J, with 17 bases between. CDR1 SGHVS and CDR2 FNYEAQ come from the germline V gene. The CDR3 here is CASSLVEGVSGSPLHF. DNA for the CDR3: TGTGCCAGCAGCTTAGTCGAGGGGGTCTCGGGCTCACCCCTCCACTTT.

This clone was recorded only once. The chain carries TRBV11-2 and TRBJ2-5; weak D call: TRBD1 (6 bases). The CDR3 runs 15 residues. Looked up from germline, CDR1 is SGHAT and CDR2 is FQNNGV. V was pared by 1 base and J by 5 bases, with 14 bases between. CDR3 nucleotide sequence: TGTGCCAGCAGCTTAGGCTCAGGGGCTTTGGAGACCCAGTACTTC. This translates into CASSLGSGALETQYF.

The V gene is TRBV6-5, the J gene TRBJ1-2; TRBD1 is a possible D gene (6 bases). Germline V gene lookup returns CDR1 MNHEY and CDR2 SVGAGI. Trimming left V 1 base short and J 7 bases short, with 19 bases between. This CDR3 has 16 residues. CDR3 DNA sequence: TGTGCCAGCAGTTACTTCCCAGACAGGAAAAGTGGTGGCTACACCTTC. This encodes CASSYFPDRKSGGYTF.

This chain links TRBV18 with TRBJ2-3, with D maybe TRBD1 (6 bases). CDR1 is KGHSH, CDR2 LQKENI, per germline. There are 15 residues in the CDR3. V gave up 6 bases and J gave up 0 bases, with 13 bases separating them. The CDR3 DNA reads as TGTGCCAGCTCCCCTACAGGGAGTAGCACAGATACGCAGTATTTT. Protein: CASSPTGSSTDTQYF.

V usage is TRBV13 and J usage is TRBJ2-3; D is perhaps TRBD1 (6 bases). Trimming removed 5 bases at V and 5 bases at J, with 20 bases between. The CDR3 runs to 16 residues. The V gene's germline CDR1 is PRHDT and CDR2 FYEKMQ (reference sequence). The CDR3 is CASSPKTGLGGDTQYF. Here the CDR3 DNA reads TGTGCCAGCAGCCCCAAGACAGGTTTAGGGGGAGATACGCAGTATTTT.

This clone has a handful of counts. V and J are TRBV10-1 and TRBJ2-5, with D maybe TRBD1 (5 bases). The CDR3 is 15 amino acids. Germline CDR1 WNHNN, CDR2 SYGVQD (reference sequence). Trimming took off 3 bases at V and 2 bases at J, with 13 bases between the two ends. DNA of the CDR3: TGCGCCAGCAGTGACAGTCAGGGAAGACAAGAGACCCAGTACTTC. Translated: CASSDSQGRQETQYF.

V is TRBV2 and J is TRBJ2-5, with 9 positions matching TRBD2. The CDR3 extends over 14 amino acids. Germline values: CDR1 SNHLY, CDR2 FYNNEI. V trimming: 10 bases; J trimming: 0 bases; junction bases outside the gene matches: 6. Here the CDR3 DNA reads TGTGCCACCCGGACTAGCGAGAACCAAGAGACCCAGTACTTC. It yields the protein CATRTSENQETQYF.

The genes are TRBV7-9 and TRBJ2-7; 11 bases match TRBD1. The CDR3 sequence is 14 residues long. Germline trimming cut 5 bases from V and 7 bases from J; bases unmatched to any gene: 7. CDR1 SEHNR and CDR2 FQNEAQ come from the germline V gene (reference sequence). As DNA, the CDR3 is TGTGCCAGCAGCGGGACAGGGGGGTTCGGAGAGCAGTACTTC. Encoded protein: CASSGTGGFGEQYF.

The rearrangement uses TRBV2 and TRBJ2-3; tentative D call: TRBD2 (7 bases). Trimming cost V 6 bases and J 8 bases, with 21 bases left between them. This CDR3 comprises 15 residues. CDR1 SNHLY and CDR2 FYNNEI come from the germline V gene. The CDR3 loop is CASSLSGGGAPTQYF. In DNA form, the CDR3 reads TGTGCCAGCAGCTTGTCTGGTGGGGGGGCCCCTACGCAGTATTTT. Combining the CDR3 with reference TRBV2 and TRBJ2-3 gives the whole variable domain EPEVTQTPSHQVTQMGQEVILRCVPISNHLYFYWYRQILGQKVEFLVSFYNNEISEKSEIFDDQFSVERPDGSNFTLKIRSTKLEDSAMYFCASSLSGGGAPTQYFGPGTRLTVL.

The gene calls are TRBV29-1 and TRBJ1-2, with D maybe TRBD1 (5 bases). Trimming took 6 bases from V and 8 from J, leaving 13 bases between them. The CDR3 runs 11 residues. Per the germline V gene, CDR1 is SQVTM and CDR2 is ANQGSEA. The CDR3 DNA reads TGCAGCGTCGGGGACTTCAGAGGCTACACCTTC. Translated: CSVGDFRGYTF.

This clone showed up just a few times. The CDR3 nucleotides read TGTGCCAGCCTAGCGGGGGGGACCAGGGATGAGCAGTTCTTC. Encoded protein: CASLAGGTRDEQFF. V gene TRBV2 combines with J gene TRBJ2-1, with 12 bases fitting TRBD2. This CDR3 spans 14 amino acids. CDR1 is SNHLY and CDR2 is FYNNEI in the germline V gene. The V gene end was trimmed by 8 bases and the J gene end by 8 bases; junction bases not matched to a gene: 7. Together with reference TRBV2 and TRBJ2-1, the CDR3 gives the full variable domain: EPEVTQTPSHQVTQMGQEVILRCVPISNHLYFYWYRQILGQKVEFLVSFYNNEISEKSEIFDDQFSVERPDGSNFTLKIRSTKLEDSAMYFCASLAGGTRDEQFFGPGTRLTVL.

The gene calls are TRBV30 and TRBJ1-4; D might be TRBD1 (5 bases). The CDR3 loop spans 11 amino acids. Germline V lookup: CDR1 GTSNPN, CDR2 SVGIG (reference sequence). V was cut by 2 bases and J by 10 bases, with 8 bases left in between. CDR3: CAWSKDRKLFF. The CDR3 DNA follows: TGTGCCTGGAGTAAAGACAGAAAACTGTTTTTT.